The source of this T cell receptor beta chain is a study of CXCR3-negative and CXCR3-positive naive CD8 T cells (dated by TCRdb to between 2018 and 2020). The study in broad terms: In total, approximately 150 million TRB reads were obtained, corresponding to roughly 1.5 +/- 0.3 million reads per library. The diversity and physicochemical repertoire analyses included some 11 donors pooled from two independent experiments. Naive subsets from 5 or 6 donors and memory cells from 3 donors were included in the TRBV-TRBJ cluster analysis. The investigation overall reported the following: Because surface CD5, which has been linked to self-reactivity in mice, was comparable between naive subsets, TCR interaction strength was also inferred from TRB CDR3 physicochemical properties. Both naive subsets had comparably high repertoire diversity, while memory CD8+ T cells had much lower repertoire diversity. Freshly isolated PBMCs were used for most assays because CXCR3 expression partially decreased after cryopreservation. Similar TRBV-TRBJ usage was shown by naive CXCR3-negative and CXCR3-positive cells from the same donor, whereas distinct patterns were shown by memory cells. Compared with CXCR3-negative naive cells, CXCR3-positive naive cells had TRB CDR3s with higher hydrophobicity (lower Kidera factor 4), lower energy, and higher strength and volume indices.

The CDR3 goes from the cysteine to the phenylalanine over 15 residues. No DNA sequence was recorded. CDR1 and CDR2 are drawn from the germline V gene (reference sequence): DFQATT, SNEGSKA. Sequencing used a NextSeq 550. The Human TCR Profiling Kit (MiLaboratory) was used to make UMI-labeled 5' RACE TRB cDNA libraries. The full amount of extracted RNA was used for cDNA synthesis, and the full amount of resulting cDNA was used for PCR amplification. The libraries were made side by side, with each library going through the same number of PCR cycles. On the study's bioinformatics: MIGEC and MiXCR extracted about 54,000 +/- 9,700 unique UMI-labeled TRB cDNA molecules per library, requiring at least two reads per UMI. Each library averaged about 40,000 +/- 10,000 functional in-frame TRB CDR3 nucleotide clonotypes without stop codons. After downsampling to 5000 UMI-labeled TRB molecules per sample, diversity metrics, including normalized Shannon-Wiener and Chao1, were computed in VDJtools. VDJtools computed clonotype-size-weighted physicochemical properties of the central five CDR3 residues: interaction energy, strength, volume and Kidera factor 4. Each entry corresponds to one CDR3 protein sequence from reads that TCRdb reprocessed, and DNA is not given. What appears here as the V and J calls and clone size reflects TCRdb's work, not the paper's. The sample table holds 5,000 to 6,500 distinct CDR3 sequences. Approximately 2.2% of the sample belongs to the ten largest clones.

For each CD8+ T cell subset, flow sorting was done in triplicate, and under 350,000 cells per subset went directly into RLT lysis buffer. Naive CD8+ T cells were defined stringently as CD45RO-CCR7+CD27+CD95- to exclude memory contaminants. Using standard density gradient centrifugation, peripheral blood mononuclear cells were isolated from buffy coats. Naive CXCR3-negative and CXCR3-positive CD8+ T cells were flow-sorted on a FACSAria III. An RNeasy Mini Kit was used to extract total RNA from the sorted cells. In the absence of a count, this clonotype is rated medium-sized (0.01 to 0.1%) from its frequency. The antigen it recognizes is unknown.

Sequenced: naive CXCR3+ CD8+ T cells from blood. The cell subset or site label corresponds to: CD45RO-CCR7+CD27+CD95- naive CD8+ T cells expressing CXCR3 (TNR3+). The sequence was collected from a human donor in good health. Some clones in this sample may be carry-over from other donors' samples. The V and J segments used are TRBV20-1 and TRBJ2-5; there is no DNA to check the TCRdb D call of TRBD2. The CDR3: CSAGGGSGPSETQYF.